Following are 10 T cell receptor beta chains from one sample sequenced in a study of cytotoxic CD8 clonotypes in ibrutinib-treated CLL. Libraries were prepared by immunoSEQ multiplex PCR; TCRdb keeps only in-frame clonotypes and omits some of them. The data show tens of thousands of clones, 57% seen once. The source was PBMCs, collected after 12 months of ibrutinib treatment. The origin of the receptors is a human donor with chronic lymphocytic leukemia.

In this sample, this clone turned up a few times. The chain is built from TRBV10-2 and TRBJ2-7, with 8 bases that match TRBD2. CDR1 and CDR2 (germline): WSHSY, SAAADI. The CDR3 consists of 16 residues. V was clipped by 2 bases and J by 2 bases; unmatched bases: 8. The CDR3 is CASSESMGLEPYEQYV. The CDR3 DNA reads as TGCGCCAGCAGTGAGAGTATGGGACTAGAGCCCTACGAGCAGTACGTC.

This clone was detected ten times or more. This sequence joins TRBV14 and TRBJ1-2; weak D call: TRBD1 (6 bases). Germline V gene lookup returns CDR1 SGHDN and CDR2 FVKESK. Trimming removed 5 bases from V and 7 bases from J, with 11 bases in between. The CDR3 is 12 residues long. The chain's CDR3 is CASSYRVGGYTF. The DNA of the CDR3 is TGTGCCAGCAGCTACAGGGTTGGTGGCTACACCTTC.

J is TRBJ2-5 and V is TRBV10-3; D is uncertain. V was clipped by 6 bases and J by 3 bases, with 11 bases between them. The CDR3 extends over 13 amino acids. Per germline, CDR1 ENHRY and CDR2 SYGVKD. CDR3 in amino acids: CAISFRNEETQYF. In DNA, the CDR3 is TGTGCCATCAGCTTTCGGAACGAAGAGACCCAGTACTTC.

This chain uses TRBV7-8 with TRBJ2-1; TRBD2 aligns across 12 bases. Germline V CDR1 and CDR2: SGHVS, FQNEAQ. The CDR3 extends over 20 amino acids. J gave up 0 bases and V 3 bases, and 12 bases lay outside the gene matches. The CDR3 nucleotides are TGTGCCAGCAGCTTCACCGCGGGACTAGCGGGCAGGACCTCCTACAATGAGCAGTTCTTC. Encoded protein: CASSFTAGLAGRTSYNEQFF. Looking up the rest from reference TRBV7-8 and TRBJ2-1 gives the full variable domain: GAGVSQSPRYKVAKRGQDVALRCDPISGHVSLFWYQQALGQGPEFLTYFQNEAQLDKSGLPSDRFFAERPEGSVSTLKIQRTQQEDSAVYLCASSFTAGLAGRTSYNEQFFGPGTRLTVL.

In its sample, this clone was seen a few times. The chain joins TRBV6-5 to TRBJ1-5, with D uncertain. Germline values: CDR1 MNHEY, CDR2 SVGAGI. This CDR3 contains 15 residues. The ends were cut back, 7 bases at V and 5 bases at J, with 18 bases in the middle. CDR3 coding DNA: TGTGCCAGCAAGATTTCCGCAGGCCGTTATCAGCCCCAGCATTTT. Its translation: CASKISAGRYQPQHF.

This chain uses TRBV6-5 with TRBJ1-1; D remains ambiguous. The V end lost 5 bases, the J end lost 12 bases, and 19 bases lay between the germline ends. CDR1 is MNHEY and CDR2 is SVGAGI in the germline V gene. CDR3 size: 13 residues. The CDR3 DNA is TGTGCCAGCAGTCAGAGAGGGTGGAGTCTTCCTTTCTTT. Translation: CASSQRGWSLPFF.

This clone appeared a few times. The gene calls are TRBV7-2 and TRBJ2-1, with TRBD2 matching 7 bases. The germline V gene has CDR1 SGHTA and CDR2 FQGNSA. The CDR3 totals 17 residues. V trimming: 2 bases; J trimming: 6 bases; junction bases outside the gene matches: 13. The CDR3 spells CASSLRGRTSFGNEQFF. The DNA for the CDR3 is TGTGCCAGCAGCTTAAGGGGTAGGACTAGTTTCGGCAATGAGCAGTTCTTC.

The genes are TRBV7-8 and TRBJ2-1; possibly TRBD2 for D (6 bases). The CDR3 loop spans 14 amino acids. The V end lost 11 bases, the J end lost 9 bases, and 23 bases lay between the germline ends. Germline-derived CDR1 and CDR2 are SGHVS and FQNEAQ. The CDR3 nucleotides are TGTGCCTCACTCAAGACTAGAGAGATCGGTGAGCAGTTCTTC. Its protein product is CASLKTREIGEQFF. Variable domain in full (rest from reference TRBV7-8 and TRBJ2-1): GAGVSQSPRYKVAKRGQDVALRCDPISGHVSLFWYQQALGQGPEFLTYFQNEAQLDKSGLPSDRFFAERPEGSVSTLKIQRTQQEDSAVYLCASLKTREIGEQFFGPGTRLTVL.

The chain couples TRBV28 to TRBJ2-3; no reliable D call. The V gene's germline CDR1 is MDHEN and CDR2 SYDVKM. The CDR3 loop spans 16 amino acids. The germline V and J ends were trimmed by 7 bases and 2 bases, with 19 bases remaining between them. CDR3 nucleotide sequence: TGTGCCAGCACCTGGGATCCAGTCTATAACACAGATACGCAGTATTTT. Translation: CASTWDPVYNTDTQYF.

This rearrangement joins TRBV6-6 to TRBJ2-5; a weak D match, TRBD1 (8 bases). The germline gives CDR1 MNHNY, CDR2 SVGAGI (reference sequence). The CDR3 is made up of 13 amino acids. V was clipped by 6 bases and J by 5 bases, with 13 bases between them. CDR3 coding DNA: TGTGCCAGCAGCCCACAGGGGGGGGAGACCCAGTACTTC. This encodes CASSPQGGETQYF.